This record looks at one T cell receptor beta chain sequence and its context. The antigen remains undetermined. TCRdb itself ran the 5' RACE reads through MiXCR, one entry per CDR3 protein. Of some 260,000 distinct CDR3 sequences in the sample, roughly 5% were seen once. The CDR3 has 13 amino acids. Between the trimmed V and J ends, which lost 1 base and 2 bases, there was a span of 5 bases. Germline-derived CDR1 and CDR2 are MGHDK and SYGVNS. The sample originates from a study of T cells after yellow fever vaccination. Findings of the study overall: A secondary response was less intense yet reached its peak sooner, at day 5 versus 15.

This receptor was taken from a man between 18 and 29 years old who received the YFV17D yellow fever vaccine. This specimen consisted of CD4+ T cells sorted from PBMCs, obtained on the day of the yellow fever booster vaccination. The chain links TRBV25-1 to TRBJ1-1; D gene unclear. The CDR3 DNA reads TGTGCCAGCAGTGAATTTCAAAACACTGAAGCTTTCTTT. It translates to CASSEFQNTEAFF.